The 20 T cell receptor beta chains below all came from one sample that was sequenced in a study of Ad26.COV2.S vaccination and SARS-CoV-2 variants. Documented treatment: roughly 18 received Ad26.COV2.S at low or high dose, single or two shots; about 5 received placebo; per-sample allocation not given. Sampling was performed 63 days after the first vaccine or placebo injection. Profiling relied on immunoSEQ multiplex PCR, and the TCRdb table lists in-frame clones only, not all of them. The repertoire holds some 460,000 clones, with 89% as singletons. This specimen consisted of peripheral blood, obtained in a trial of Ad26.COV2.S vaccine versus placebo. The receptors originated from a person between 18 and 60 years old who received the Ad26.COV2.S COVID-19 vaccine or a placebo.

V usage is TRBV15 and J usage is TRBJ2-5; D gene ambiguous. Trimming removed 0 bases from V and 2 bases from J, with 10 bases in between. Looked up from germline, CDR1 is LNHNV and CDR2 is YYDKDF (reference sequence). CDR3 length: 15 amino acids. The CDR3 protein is CATSRDLLEQETQYF. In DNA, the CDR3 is TGTGCCACCAGCAGAGATCTACTCGAACAAGAGACCCAGTACTTC.

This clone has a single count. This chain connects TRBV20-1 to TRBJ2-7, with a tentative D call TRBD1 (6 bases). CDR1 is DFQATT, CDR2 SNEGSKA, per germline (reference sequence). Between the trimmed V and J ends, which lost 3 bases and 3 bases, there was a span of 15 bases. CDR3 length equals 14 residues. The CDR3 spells CSASRTVRNYEQYF. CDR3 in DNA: TGCAGTGCTAGTAGGACAGTCAGGAACTACGAGCAGTACTTC.

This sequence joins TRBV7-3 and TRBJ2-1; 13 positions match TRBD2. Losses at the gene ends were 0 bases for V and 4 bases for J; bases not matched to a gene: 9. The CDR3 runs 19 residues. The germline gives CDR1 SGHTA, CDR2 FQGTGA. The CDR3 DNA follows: TGTGCCAGCAGCTTAACGTCATCGACTAGCGGGGGGCTTTACAATGAGCAGTTCTTC. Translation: CASSLTSSTSGGLYNEQFF.

The CDR3 nucleotides are TGCGCCAGCAGCCAAGTTTTACTTCGAGGGCTAGCGGGTAGGAGCGTTTTCGAGACCCAGTACTTC. It codes for CASSQVLLRGLAGRSVFETQYF. V gene TRBV4-1 combines with J gene TRBJ2-5, with TRBD2 matching over 8 bases. The CDR3 runs to 22 residues. From germline, CDR1 is MGHRA and CDR2 YSYEKL. V dropped 1 base and J dropped 5; count of bases not matched to a gene: 27.

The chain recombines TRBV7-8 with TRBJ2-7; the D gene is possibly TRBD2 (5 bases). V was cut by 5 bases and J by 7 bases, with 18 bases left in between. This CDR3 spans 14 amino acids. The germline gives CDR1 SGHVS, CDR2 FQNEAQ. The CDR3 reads CASSRLGPRGEQYF. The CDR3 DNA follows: TGTGCCAGCAGCCGACTTGGCCCCCGGGGTGAGCAGTACTTC.

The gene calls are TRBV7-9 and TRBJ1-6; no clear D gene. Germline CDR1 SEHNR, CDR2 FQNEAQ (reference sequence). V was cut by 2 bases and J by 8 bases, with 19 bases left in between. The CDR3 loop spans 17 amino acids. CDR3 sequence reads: CASSLIPGPSLDSPLHF. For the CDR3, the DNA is TGTGCCAGCAGCTTAATCCCCGGCCCTTCCCTTGATTCACCCCTCCACTTT.

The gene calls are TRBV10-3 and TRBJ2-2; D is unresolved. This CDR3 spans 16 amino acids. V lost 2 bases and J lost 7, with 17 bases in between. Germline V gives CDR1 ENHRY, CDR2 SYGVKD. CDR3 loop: CAISEKPPALRGELFF. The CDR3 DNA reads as TGTGCCATCAGTGAGAAACCCCCCGCCCTCCGCGGGGAGCTGTTTTTT.

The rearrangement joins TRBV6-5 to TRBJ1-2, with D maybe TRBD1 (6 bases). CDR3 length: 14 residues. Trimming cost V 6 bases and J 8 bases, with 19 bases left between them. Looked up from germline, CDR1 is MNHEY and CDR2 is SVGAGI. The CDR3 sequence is CASRRPAGGGGYTF. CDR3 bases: TGTGCCAGCAGACGACCCGCCGGGGGCGGGGGCTACACCTTC.

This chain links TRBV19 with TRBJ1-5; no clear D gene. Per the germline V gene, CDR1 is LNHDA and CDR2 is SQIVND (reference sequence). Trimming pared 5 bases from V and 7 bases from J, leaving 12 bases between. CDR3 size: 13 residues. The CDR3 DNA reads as TGTGCCAGTAGTCGGAGGTATGGGCAGCCCCAGCATTTT. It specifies CASSRRYGQPQHF. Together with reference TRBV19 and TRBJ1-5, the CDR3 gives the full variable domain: DGGITQSPKYLFRKEGQNVTLSCEQNLNHDAMYWYRQDPGQGLRLIYYSQIVNDFQKGDIAEGYSVSREKKESFPLTVTSAQKNPTAFYLCASSRRYGQPQHFGDGTRLSIL.

CDR3 in DNA: TGTGCCAGCAGACTCTCCGGGACCTGGGGGGAAAAACTGTTTTTT. Its protein product is CASRLSGTWGEKLFF. The chain recombines TRBV6-5 with TRBJ1-4, with D possibly being TRBD1 (5 bases). The CDR3 spans 15 residues. Germline CDR1 is MNHEY and CDR2 is SVGAGI. Trimming left V 6 bases short and J 8 bases short, with 19 bases between.

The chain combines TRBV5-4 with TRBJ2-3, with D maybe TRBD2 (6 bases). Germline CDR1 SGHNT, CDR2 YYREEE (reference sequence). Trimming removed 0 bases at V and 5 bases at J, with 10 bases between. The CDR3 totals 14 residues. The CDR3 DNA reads TGTGCCAGCAGCTTGGGGACTATAAGAGATACGCAGTATTTT. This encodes CASSLGTIRDTQYF.

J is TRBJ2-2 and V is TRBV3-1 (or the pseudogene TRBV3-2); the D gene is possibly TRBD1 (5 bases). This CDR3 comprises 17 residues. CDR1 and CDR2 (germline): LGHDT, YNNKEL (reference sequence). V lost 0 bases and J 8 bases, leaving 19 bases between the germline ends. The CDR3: CASSQDSGPMNRGELFF. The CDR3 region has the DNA TGTGCCAGCAGCCAAGACTCCGGACCTATGAACAGGGGGGAGCTGTTTTTT.

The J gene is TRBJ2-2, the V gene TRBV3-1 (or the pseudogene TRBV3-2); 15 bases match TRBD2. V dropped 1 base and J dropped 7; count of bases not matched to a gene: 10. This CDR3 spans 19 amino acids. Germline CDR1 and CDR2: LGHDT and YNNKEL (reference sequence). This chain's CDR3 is CASSQATGLAGGRGGELFF. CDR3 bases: TGTGCCAGCAGCCAAGCTACGGGACTAGCGGGAGGACGCGGCGGGGAGCTGTTTTTT.

This CDR3 reads CASSPVLGNYGYTF. The CDR3 DNA reads TGTGCCAGCAGCCCCGTCCTGGGAAACTATGGCTACACCTTC. V is TRBV7-9 and J is TRBJ1-2, with D uncertain. This CDR3 comprises 14 residues. V was shortened by 5 bases and J by 2 bases, with 12 bases between the two germline ends. The V gene's germline CDR1 is SEHNR and CDR2 FQNEAQ (reference sequence).

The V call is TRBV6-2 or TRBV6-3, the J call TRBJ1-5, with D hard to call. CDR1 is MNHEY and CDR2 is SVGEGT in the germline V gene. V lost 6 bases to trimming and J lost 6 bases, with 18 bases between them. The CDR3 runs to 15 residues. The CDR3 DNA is TGTGCCAGCAGCCCGATGAAGGGTTTACGTCAGCCCCAGCATTTT. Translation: CASSPMKGLRQPQHF.

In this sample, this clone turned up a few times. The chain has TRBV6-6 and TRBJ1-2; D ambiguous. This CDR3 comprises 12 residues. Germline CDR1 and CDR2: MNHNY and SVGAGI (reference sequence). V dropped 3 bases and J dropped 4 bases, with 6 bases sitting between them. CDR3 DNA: TGTGCCAGCAGTTATGGAGGCTATGGCTACACCTTC. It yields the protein CASSYGGYGYTF.

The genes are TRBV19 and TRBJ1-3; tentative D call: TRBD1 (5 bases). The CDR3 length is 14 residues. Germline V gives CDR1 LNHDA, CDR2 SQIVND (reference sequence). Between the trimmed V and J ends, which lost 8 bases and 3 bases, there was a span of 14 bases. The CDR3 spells CASGLRADGNTIYF. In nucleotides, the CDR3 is TGTGCCAGTGGACTCAGGGCGGATGGAAACACCATATATTTT.

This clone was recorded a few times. The CDR3 is CASSVGGGQPQHF. The CDR3, as DNA: TGTGCCAGCAGTGTTGGGGGCGGTCAGCCCCAGCATTTT. This chain uses TRBV6-4 with TRBJ1-5; TRBD1 might be the D (6 bases). CDR3 length: 13 amino acids. V was shortened by 4 bases and J by 6 bases, with 10 bases between the two germline ends. Germline V gene data show CDR1 as MRHNA and CDR2 as SNTAGT.

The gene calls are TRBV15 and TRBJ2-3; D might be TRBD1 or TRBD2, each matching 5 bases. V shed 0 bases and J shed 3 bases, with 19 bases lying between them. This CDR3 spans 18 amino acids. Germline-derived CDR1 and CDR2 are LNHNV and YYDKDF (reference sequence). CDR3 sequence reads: CATSRESGTHGVTDTQYF. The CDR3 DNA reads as TGTGCCACCAGCAGAGAATCCGGGACCCACGGGGTGACAGATACGCAGTATTTT.

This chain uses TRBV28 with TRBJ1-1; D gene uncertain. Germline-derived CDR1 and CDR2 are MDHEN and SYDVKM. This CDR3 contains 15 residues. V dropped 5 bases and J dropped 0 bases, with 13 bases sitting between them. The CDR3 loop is CASSHGRSMNTEAFF. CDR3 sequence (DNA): TGTGCCAGCAGTCATGGGAGGAGCATGAACACTGAAGCTTTCTTT.